The 14 T cell receptor beta chains in this list originate from one sample, sequenced in a study of blood T cell repertoires in COVID-19. Clones were sequenced by immunoSEQ multiplex PCR, and TCRdb holds only the in-frame ones, with some missing. Here the sample spans 55,000 to 75,000 clones, around 80% being singletons. The sequenced material came from peripheral blood. These receptors were collected from a human donor in a cohort sampled during active COVID-19.

A few counts support this clone. This chain joins TRBV19 and TRBJ1-1; TRBD1 matches 12 bases. CDR1 and CDR2 from the germline V gene are LNHDA and SQIVND (reference sequence). The CDR3 totals 16 residues. With 6 bases clipped from V and 9 bases from J, the junction kept 14 bases outside the gene matches. The CDR3 sequence is CASSRGTGGDSRKAFF. Here the CDR3 DNA reads TGTGCCAGTAGCCGAGGGACAGGGGGCGACTCGCGGAAAGCTTTCTTT.

The chain has TRBV5-3 and TRBJ1-4; 9 bases agree with TRBD1. TRBV5-3 carries the ORF label, with uncertain function. The CDR3 loop spans 16 amino acids. Germline trimming cut 3 bases from V and 6 bases from J; bases unmatched to any gene: 9. For the CDR3, the DNA is TGTGCCAGAAGCTACCGTAACAGGGGGCGAGATGAAAAACTGTTTTTT. This gives the protein CARSYRNRGRDEKLFF.

This chain links TRBV27 with TRBJ1-2; a possible D gene is TRBD1 (6 bases). Trimming removed 3 bases from V and 4 bases from J, with 12 bases in between. The CDR3 has 14 residues. The germline CDR1 and CDR2 sequences are MNHEY and SMNVEV (reference sequence). The CDR3 nucleotides read TGTGCCAGCAGTTTGTCCCCAGGGGCCTATGGCTACACCTTC. Encoded protein: CASSLSPGAYGYTF.

The chain has TRBV29-1 and TRBJ2-2; no firm D call. V gave up 1 base and J gave up 4 bases, with 7 bases separating them. The CDR3 totals 13 residues. CDR1 is SQVTM, CDR2 ANQGSEA, per germline. The CDR3 region has the DNA TGCAGCGTTGAAGGACAACTCACCGGGGAGCTGTTTTTT. Its protein product is CSVEGQLTGELFF.

The rearrangement joins TRBV5-1 to TRBJ2-3, with 8 nucleotides matching TRBD2. Germline CDR1 SGHRS, CDR2 YFSETQ. The CDR3 has 15 residues. J lost 11 bases, V lost 1 base, and 12 bases had no gene match. In DNA form, the CDR3 reads TGCGCCAGCAGCTTGACCACACCCGCGGGGGGTAAGCAGTATTTT. Translation: CASSLTTPAGGKQYF.

This chain links TRBV2 with TRBJ1-6; TRBD1 matches at 8 bases. Germline CDR1 and CDR2: SNHLY and FYNNEI. The CDR3 is made up of 16 amino acids. Losses at the gene ends were 6 bases for V and 6 bases for J; bases not matched to a gene: 10. The CDR3, as DNA: TGTGCCAGCAGGGAAACAGGGGGATCGAGTAATTCACCCCTCCACTTT. It yields the protein CASRETGGSSNSPLHF.

The rearrangement links TRBV7-9 to TRBJ1-2; tentative D call: TRBD1 (5 bases). The CDR3 loop spans 13 amino acids. The germline V and J ends were trimmed by 5 bases and 8 bases, with 15 bases remaining between them. Germline assignment: CDR1 SEHNR and CDR2 FQNEAQ (reference sequence). CDR3 sequence reads: CASSPVSGEGYTF. The CDR3 nucleotides are TGTGCCAGCAGCCCCGTTTCGGGGGAAGGCTACACCTTC.

The table lists this clone with a few counts. This chain uses TRBV7-6 with TRBJ1-6; D perhaps matches TRBD1 (5 bases). V was cut by 4 bases and J by 7 bases, with 11 bases left in between. There are 14 residues in the CDR3. Germline CDR1 reads SGHVS; CDR2 reads FNYEAQ. For the CDR3, the DNA is TGTGCCAGCAGCTACGGGGGGAACAATTCACCCCTCCACTTT. Its protein is CASSYGGNNSPLHF.

This chain joins TRBV18 and TRBJ2-5, with D possibly matching TRBD2 (6 bases). Per germline, CDR1 KGHSH and CDR2 LQKENI. The ends were cut back, 4 bases at V and 4 bases at J, with 10 bases in the middle. This CDR3 contains 13 residues. In DNA form, the CDR3 reads TGTGCCAGCTCACTGGGACTTAGAGAGACCCAGTACTTC. This codes for CASSLGLRETQYF.

The chain has TRBV10-2 and TRBJ2-1; TRBD2 aligns across 7 bases. The CDR3 contains 14 residues. Trimming removed 8 bases from V and 4 bases from J; junction bases left unmatched: 8. Per the germline V gene, CDR1 is WSHSY and CDR2 is SAAADI. CDR3 sequence reads: CASDPKRGYNEQFF. The DNA of the CDR3 is TGCGCCAGCGATCCCAAGCGGGGATACAATGAGCAGTTCTTC.

The chain is built from TRBV28 and TRBJ1-1; D might be TRBD1 (6 bases). In germline, CDR1 is MDHEN, CDR2 SYDVKM. CDR3 length: 14 amino acids. The V gene lost 4 bases and the J gene lost 8 bases, with 17 bases spanning the gap. CDR3 protein: CASSWRRGGKEAFF. The CDR3 nucleotides are TGTGCCAGCAGTTGGCGAAGGGGGGGGAAGGAAGCTTTCTTT.

This clone was observed a handful of times. The V gene is TRBV30, the J gene TRBJ2-7; TRBD2 matches at 9 bases. Per the germline V gene, CDR1 is GTSNPN and CDR2 is SVGIG (reference sequence). The junction had 2 bases not matched to a gene; V was cut back by 7 bases and J by 4 bases. The CDR3 has 11 residues. CDR3 protein: CASTSGYEQYF. CDR3 nucleotide sequence: TGTGCCTCTACTAGCGGGTACGAGCAGTACTTC.

The chain uses TRBV7-2 and TRBJ2-1; TRBD2 agrees at 14 bases. With V trimmed by 7 bases and J by 8 bases, 7 bases remained unmatched. Germline-derived CDR1 and CDR2 are SGHTA and FQGNSA. The CDR3 contains 15 residues. CDR3: CASNRLAGGRDEQFF. Written as DNA, the CDR3 is TGTGCCAGCAACCGACTAGCGGGAGGGCGGGATGAGCAGTTCTTC.

This chain links TRBV7-3 with TRBJ2-3; D might be TRBD1 (6 bases). The CDR3 contains 13 residues. Germline V gene lookup returns CDR1 SGHTA and CDR2 FQGTGA. The V and J ends lost 5 bases and 6 bases respectively, with 12 bases between them. CDR3 protein: CASSPPQGDTQYF. CDR3 nucleotides: TGTGCCAGCAGCCCCCCCCAGGGGGATACGCAGTATTTT.